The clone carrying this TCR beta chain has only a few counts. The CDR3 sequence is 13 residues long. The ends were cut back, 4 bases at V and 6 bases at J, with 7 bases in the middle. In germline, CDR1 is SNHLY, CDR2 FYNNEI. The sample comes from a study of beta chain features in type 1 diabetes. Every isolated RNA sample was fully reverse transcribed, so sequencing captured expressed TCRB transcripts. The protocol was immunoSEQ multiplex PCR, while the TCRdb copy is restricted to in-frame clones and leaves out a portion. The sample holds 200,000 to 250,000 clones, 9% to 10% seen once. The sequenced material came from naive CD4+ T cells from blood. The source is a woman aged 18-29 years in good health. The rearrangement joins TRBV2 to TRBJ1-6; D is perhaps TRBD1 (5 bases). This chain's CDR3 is CASSVTVNSPLHF. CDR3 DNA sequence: TGTGCCAGCAGTGTGACAGTTAATTCACCCCTCCACTTT.